This T cell receptor (beta chain) was profiled in a study of T cells in Graves' hyperthyroidism and ophthalmopathy. Study-level results: Most expanded thyroid clonotypes above 0.001 recurred in blood. Prediction of ophthalmopathy progression came a median roughly 7.1 months pre-onset.

This CDR3 is 15 amino acids long. The V end lost 3 bases, the J end lost 0 bases, and 8 bases lay between the germline ends. This clonotype came up many times. Its antigen remains unidentified. Ophthalmopathy patients all had a Clinical Activity Score of at least 3, a NOSPECS grade of at least 4 and disease under 3 months old. Exclusion criteria comprised uncontrolled infection, other autoimmune disease, pregnancy or lactation. Amplified regions were TCR beta CDR3 sequences from RNA transcripts. The study used the HTBI primer set for a first-round RT-PCR of the TCR CDR3. TCRdb passed the multiplex PCR reads through MiXCR, listing each CDR3 protein once. Of 530,000 or so distinct CDR3 sequences in the sample, around a quarter were seen once.

This clonotype originated in a woman aged 25 to 39 with Graves' ophthalmopathy. The chain uses TRBV12-3 or TRBV12-4 and TRBJ2-2; tentatively, D is TRBD1 (5 bases). The specimen was blood. CDR3 amino acids: CASSFTGTNTGELFF. CDR3 bases: TGTGCCAGCAGTTTCACAGGAACGAACACCGGGGAGCTGTTTTTT.